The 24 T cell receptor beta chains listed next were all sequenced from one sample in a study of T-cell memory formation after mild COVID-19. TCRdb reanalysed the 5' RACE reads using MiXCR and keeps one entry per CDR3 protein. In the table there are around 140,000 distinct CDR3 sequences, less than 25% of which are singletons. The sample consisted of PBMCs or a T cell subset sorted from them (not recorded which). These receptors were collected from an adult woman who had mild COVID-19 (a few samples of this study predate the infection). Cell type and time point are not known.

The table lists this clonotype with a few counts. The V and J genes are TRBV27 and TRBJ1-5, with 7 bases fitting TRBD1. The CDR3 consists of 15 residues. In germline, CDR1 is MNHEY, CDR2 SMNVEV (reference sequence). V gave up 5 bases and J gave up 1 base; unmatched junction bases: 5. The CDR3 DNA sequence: TGTGCCAGCAGTGTAGGGACAGAGAGCAATCAGCCCCAGCATTTT. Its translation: CASSVGTESNQPQHF.

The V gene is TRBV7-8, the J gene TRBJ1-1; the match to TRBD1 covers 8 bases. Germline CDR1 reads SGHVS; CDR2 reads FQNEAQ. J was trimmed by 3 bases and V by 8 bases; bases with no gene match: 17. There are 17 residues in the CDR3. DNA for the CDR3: TGTGCCAGCCTACGGTCCACCCCAGGGGGCATGGACACTGAAGCTTTCTTT. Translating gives CASLRSTPGGMDTEAFF.

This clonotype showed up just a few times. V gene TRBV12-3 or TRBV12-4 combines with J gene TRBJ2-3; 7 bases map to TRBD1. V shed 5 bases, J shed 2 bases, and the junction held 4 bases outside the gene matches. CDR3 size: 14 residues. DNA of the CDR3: TGTGCCAGCAGTGGGACAGCGTACACAGATACGCAGTATTTT. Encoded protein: CASSGTAYTDTQYF.

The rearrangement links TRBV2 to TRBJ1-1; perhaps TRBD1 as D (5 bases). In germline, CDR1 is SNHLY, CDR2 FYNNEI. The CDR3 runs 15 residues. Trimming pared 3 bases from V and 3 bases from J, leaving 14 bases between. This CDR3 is CASSELRAGDTEAFF. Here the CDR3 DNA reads TGTGCCAGCAGTGAGCTCAGGGCGGGGGACACTGAAGCTTTCTTT.

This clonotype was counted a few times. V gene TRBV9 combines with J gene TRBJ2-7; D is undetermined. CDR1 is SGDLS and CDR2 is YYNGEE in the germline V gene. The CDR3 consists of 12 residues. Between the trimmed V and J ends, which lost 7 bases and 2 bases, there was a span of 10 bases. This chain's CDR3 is CASGEGPYEQYF. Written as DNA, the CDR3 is TGTGCCAGCGGCGAAGGGCCCTACGAGCAGTACTTC.

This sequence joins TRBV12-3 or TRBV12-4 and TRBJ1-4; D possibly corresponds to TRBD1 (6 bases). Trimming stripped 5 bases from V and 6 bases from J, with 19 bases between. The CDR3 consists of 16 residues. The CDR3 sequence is CASSPHYRAGDEKLFF. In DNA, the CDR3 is TGTGCCAGCAGTCCACACTACAGGGCTGGGGATGAAAAACTGTTTTTT.

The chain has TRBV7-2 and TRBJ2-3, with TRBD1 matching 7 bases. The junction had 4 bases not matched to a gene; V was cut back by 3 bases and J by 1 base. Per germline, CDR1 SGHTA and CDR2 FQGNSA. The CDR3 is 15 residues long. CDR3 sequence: CASSFRDSGTDTQYF. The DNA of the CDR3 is TGTGCCAGCAGCTTCCGGGACAGTGGCACAGATACGCAGTATTTT.

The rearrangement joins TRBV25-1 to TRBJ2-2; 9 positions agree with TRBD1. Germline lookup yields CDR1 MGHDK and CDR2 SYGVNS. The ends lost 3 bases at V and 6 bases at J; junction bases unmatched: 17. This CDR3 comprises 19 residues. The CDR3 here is CASSDQDGRRTGVAGELFF. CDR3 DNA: TGTGCCAGCAGTGACCAAGACGGGAGGAGGACAGGGGTTGCCGGGGAGCTGTTTTTT.

In DNA, the CDR3 is TGTGCCAGCAGCCAAGATCAGACAGCCAGCAATCAGCCCCAGCATTTT. Encoded protein: CASSQDQTASNQPQHF. The chain has TRBV4-2 and TRBJ1-5, with D maybe TRBD1 (5 bases). The germline V gene encodes CDR1 LGHNA and CDR2 YNFKEQ. The CDR3 consists of 16 residues. Trimming pared 0 bases from V and 1 base from J, leaving 10 bases between.

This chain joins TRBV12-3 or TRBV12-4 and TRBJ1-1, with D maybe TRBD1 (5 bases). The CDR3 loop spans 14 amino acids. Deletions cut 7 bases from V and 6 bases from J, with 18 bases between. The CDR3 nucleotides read TGTGCCAGCACCCCCATTGGGGGACTCGCTGAAGCTTTCTTT. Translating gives CASTPIGGLAEAFF.

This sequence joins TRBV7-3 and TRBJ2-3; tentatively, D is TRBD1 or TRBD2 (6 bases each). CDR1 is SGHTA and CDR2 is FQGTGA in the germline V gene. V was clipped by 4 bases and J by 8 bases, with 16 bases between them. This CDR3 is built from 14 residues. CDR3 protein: CASSSAGGGGTQYF. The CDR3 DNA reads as TGTGCCAGCAGCTCGGCCGGAGGGGGAGGTACGCAGTATTTT.

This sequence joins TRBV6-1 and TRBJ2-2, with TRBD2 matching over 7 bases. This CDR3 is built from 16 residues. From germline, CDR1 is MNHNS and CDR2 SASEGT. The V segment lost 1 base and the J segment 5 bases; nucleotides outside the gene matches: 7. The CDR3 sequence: CASSEEGEGKTGELFF. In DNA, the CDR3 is TGTGCCAGCAGTGAAGAAGGGGAGGGGAAAACCGGGGAGCTGTTTTTT.

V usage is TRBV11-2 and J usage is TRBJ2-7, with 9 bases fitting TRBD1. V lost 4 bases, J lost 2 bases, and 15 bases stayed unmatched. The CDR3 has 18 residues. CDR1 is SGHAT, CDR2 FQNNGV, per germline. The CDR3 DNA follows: TGTGCCAGCAGCTCGCCGGACAGGGGACCAGAGCCTACCTACGAGCAGTACTTC. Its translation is CASSSPDRGPEPTYEQYF.

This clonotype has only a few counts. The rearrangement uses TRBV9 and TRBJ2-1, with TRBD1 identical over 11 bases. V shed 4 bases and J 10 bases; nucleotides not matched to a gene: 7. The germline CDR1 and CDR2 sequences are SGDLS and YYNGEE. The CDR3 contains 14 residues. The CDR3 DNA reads TGTGCCAGCAGCCCCCGGGACAGGGGGAAGGAGCAGTTCTTC. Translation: CASSPRDRGKEQFF.

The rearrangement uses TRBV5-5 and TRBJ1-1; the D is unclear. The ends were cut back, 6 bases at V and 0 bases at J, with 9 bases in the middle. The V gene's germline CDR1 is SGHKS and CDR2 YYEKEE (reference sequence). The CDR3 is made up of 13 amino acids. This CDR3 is CASTILLNTEAFF. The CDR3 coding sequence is TGTGCCAGCACAATCCTCCTGAACACTGAAGCTTTCTTT.

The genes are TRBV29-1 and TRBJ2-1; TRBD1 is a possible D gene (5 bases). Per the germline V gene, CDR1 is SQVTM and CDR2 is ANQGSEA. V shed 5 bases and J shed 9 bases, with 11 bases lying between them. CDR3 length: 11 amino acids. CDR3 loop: CSVPTDGEQFF. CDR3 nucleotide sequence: TGCAGCGTTCCGACAGATGGTGAGCAGTTCTTC.

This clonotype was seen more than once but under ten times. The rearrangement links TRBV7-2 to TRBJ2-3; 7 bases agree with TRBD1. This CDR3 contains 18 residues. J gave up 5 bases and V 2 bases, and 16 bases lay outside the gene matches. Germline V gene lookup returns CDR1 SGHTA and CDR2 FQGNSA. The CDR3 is CASSLTGQARGFGDTQYF. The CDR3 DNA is TGTGCCAGCAGCTTAACAGGACAGGCCCGTGGGTTCGGAGATACGCAGTATTTT. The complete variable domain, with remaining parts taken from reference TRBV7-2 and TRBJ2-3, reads GAGVSQSPSNKVTEKGKDVELRCDPISGHTALYWYRQSLGQGLEFLIYFQGNSAPDKSGLPSDRFSAERTGGSVSTLTIQRTQQEDSAVYLCASSLTGQARGFGDTQYFGPGTRLTVL.

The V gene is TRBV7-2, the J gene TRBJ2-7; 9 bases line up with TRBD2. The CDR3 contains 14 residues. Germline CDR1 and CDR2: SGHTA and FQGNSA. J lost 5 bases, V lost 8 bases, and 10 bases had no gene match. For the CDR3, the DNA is TGTGCCAGCTTACCTTTAGCGGGAGCACACGAGCAGTACTTC. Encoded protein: CASLPLAGAHEQYF.

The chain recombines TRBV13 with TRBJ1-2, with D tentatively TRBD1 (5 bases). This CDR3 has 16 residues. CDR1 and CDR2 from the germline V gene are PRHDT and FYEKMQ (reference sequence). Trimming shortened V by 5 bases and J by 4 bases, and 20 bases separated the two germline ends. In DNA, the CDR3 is TGTGCCAGCAGCACCGATTCGGGGCTCTCCCGCTATGGCTACACCTTC. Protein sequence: CASSTDSGLSRYGYTF.

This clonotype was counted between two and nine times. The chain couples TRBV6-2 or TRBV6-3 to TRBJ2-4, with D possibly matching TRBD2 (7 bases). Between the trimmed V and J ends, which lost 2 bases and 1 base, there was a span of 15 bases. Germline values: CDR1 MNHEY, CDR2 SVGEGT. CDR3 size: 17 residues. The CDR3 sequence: CASSYSPGEGAKNIQYF. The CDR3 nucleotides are TGTGCCAGCAGTTACAGTCCAGGGGAGGGGGCCAAAAACATTCAGTACTTC.

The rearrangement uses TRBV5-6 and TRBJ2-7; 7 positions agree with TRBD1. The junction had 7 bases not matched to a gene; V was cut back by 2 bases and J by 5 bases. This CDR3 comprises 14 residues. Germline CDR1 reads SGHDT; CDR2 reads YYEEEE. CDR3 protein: CASSFGQVEDEQYF. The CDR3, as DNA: TGTGCCAGCAGCTTCGGACAGGTTGAGGACGAGCAGTACTTC.

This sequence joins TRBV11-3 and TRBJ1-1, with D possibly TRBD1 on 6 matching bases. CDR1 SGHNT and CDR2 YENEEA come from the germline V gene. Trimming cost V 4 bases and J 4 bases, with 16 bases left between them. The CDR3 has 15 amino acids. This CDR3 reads CASSSPEQGPTEAFF. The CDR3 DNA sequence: TGTGCCAGCAGCTCTCCTGAACAGGGTCCCACTGAAGCTTTCTTT.

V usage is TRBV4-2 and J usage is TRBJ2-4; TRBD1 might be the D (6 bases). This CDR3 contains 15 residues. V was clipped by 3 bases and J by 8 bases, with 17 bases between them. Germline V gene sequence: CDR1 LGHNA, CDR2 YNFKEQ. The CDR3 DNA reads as TGTGCCAGCAGCCATCCCCACAGGGAAAATCACATTCAGTACTTC. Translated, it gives CASSHPHRENHIQYF.

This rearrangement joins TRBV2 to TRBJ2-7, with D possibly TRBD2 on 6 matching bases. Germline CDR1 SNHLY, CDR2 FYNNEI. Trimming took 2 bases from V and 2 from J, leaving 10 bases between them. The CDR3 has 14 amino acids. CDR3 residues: CASSEPGRTYEQYF. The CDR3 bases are TGTGCCAGCAGTGAACCAGGGAGGACCTACGAGCAGTACTTC.